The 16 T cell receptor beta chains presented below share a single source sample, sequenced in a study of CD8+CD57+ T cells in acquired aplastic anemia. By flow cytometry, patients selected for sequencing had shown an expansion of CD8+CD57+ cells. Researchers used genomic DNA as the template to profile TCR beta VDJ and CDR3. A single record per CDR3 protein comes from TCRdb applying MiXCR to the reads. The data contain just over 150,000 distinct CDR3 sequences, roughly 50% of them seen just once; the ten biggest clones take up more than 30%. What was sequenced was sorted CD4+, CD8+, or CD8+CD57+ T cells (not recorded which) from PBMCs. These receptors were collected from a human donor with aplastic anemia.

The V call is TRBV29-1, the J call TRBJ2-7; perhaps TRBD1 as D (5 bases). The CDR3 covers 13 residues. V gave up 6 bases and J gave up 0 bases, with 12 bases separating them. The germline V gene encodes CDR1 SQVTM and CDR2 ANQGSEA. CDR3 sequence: CSVDWGTSYEQYF. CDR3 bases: TGCAGCGTAGACTGGGGCACCTCCTACGAGCAGTACTTC.

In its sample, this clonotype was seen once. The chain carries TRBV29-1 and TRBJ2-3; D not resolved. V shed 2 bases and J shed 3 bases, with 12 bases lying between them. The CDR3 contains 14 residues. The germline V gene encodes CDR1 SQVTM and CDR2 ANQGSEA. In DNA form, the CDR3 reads TGCAGCGTTGAAACCCCCCGTGAGACAGATACGCAGTATTTT. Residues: CSVETPRETDTQYF.

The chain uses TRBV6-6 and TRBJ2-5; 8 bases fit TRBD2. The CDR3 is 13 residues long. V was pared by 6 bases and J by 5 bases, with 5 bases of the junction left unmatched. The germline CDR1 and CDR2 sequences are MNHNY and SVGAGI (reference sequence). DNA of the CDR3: TGTGCCAGCAGGAAGGGACTAGGGGAGACCCAGTACTTC. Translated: CASRKGLGETQYF.

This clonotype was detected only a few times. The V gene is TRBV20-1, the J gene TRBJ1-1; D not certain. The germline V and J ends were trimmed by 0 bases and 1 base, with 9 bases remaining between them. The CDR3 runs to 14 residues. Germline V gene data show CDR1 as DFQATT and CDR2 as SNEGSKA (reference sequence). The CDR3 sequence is CSARDRAANTEAFF. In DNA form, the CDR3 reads TGCAGTGCTAGAGATCGGGCAGCGAACACTGAAGCTTTCTTT.

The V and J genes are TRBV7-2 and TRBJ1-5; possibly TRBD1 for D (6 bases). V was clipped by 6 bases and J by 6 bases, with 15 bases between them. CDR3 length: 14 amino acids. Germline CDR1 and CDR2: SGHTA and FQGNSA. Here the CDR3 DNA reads TGTGCCAGCAGTGGGCGGGGGGGCGGTCAGCCCCAGCATTTT. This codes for CASSGRGGGQPQHF.

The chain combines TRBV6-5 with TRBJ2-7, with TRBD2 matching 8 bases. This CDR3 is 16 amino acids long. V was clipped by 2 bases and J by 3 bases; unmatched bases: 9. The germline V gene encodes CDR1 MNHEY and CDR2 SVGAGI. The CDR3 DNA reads TGTGCCAGCAGTTACACTGGTGAGGCGGGAGGCTACGAGCAGTACTTC. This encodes CASSYTGEAGGYEQYF.

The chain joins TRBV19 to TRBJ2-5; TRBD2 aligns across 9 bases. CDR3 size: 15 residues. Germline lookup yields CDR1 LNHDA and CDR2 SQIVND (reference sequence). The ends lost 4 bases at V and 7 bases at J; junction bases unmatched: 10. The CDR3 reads CASSTASGEVGTQYF. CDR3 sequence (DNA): TGTGCCAGTAGTACGGCTAGCGGGGAAGTGGGGACCCAGTACTTC.

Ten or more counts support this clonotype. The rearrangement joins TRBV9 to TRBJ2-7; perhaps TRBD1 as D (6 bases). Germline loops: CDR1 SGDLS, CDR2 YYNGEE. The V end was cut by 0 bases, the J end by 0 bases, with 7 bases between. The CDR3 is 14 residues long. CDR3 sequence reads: CASSVGQDSYEQYF. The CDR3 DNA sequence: TGTGCCAGCAGCGTAGGACAGGACTCCTACGAGCAGTACTTC.

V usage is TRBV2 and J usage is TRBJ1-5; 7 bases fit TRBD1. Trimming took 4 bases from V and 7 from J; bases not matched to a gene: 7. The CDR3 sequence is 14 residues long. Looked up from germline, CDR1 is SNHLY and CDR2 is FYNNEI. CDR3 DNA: TGTGCCAGCAGTGGAAATACAGGGGACCAGCCCCAGCATTTT. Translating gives CASSGNTGDQPQHF.

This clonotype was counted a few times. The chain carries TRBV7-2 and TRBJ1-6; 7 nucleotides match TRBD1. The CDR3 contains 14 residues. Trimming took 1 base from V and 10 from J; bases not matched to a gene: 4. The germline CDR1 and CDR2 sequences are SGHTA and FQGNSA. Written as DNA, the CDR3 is TGTGCCAGCAGCTTAGAACAGGGGAGATCACCCCTCCACTTT. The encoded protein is CASSLEQGRSPLHF.

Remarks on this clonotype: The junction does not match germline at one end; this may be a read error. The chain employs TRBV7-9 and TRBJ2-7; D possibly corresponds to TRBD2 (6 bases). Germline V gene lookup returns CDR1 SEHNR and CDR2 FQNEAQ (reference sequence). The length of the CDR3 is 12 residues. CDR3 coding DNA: TGTGCCTGCAGCTACTCGGGAGTCGAGCAGTACTTC. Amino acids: CACSYSGVEQYF.

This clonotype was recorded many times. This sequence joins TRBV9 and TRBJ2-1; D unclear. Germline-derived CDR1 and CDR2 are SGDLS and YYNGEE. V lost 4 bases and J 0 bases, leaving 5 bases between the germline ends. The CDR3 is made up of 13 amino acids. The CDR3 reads CASSLSSYNEQFF. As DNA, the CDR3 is TGTGCCAGCAGCTTAAGCTCCTACAATGAGCAGTTCTTC.

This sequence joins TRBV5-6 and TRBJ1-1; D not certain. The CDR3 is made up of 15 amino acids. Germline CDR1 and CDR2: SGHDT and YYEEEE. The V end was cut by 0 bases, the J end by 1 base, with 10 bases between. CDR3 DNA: TGTGCCAGCAGCTTGGTACAGCTTAAGAACACTGAAGCTTTCTTT. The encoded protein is CASSLVQLKNTEAFF. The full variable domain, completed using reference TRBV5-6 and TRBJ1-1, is DAGVTQSPTHLIKTRGQQVTLRCSPKSGHDTVSWYQQALGQGPQFIFQYYEEEERQRGNFPDRFSGHQFPNYSSELNVNALLLGDSALYLCASSLVQLKNTEAFFGQGTRLTVV.

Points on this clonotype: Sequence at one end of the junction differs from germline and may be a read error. CDR3 nucleotide sequence: TGTGCCAGCAGTGCGCCGACAGGGAACGCTGAAGCTTTCTTT. Amino acid sequence: CASSAPTGNAEAFF. The chain employs TRBV2 and TRBJ1-1, with 7 bases lining up with TRBD1. Germline loops: CDR1 SNHLY, CDR2 FYNNEI. This CDR3 spans 14 amino acids.

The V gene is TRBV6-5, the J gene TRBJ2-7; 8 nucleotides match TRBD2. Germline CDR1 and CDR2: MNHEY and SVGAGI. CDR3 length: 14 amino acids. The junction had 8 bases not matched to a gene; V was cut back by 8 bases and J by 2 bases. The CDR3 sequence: CASRLGTRTYEQYF. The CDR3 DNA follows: TGTGCCAGCCGTTTGGGGACTAGAACCTACGAGCAGTACTTC.

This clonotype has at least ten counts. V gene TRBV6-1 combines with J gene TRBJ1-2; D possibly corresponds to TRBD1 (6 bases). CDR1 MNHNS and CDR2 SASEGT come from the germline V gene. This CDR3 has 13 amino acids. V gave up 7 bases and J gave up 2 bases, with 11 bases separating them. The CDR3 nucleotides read TGTGCCAGCAAAGACAGGACAAACTATGGCTACACCTTC. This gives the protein CASKDRTNYGYTF.